Listed below are T cell receptor beta chains from one sample, sequenced in a study of blood T cell repertoires in COVID-19. Libraries were prepared by immunoSEQ multiplex PCR; TCRdb keeps only in-frame clonotypes and omits some of them. Here the sample spans 190,000 or so clones, about nine tenths being singletons. The source material was peripheral blood. Receptors were obtained from a middle-aged man with acute or convalescent COVID-19. CDR3s include the opening cysteine and the closing phenylalanine or tryptophan. The D gene is left open where the match is weak. Clone size, where shown, is once, few, many, or a class for clones that have expanded.

TRBJ1-2	TRBV25-1	.	.	TGTGCCAGCAGTCCTGCGGGGTTTGTTTATGGCTACACCTTC	CASSPAGFVYGYTF
TRBJ2-1	TRBV4-1	.	.	TGCGCCAGCAGCCAAGTAACCTACAATGAGCAGTTCTTC	CASSQVTYNEQFF
TRBJ1-5	TRBV3-1/TRBV3-2	once	TRBD1	TGTGCCAGCAGCCAAGGTGTGACAGGGGGCAATCAGCCCCAGCATTTT	CASSQGVTGGNQPQHF
TRBJ1-5	TRBV19	.	TRBD1	TGTGCCAGTGGGGACAGGTCGGGTCAGCCCCAGCATTTT	CASGDRSGQPQHF
TRBJ2-7	TRBV18	.	TRBD2	TGTGCCAGCTCACCTCCGGGACTAGCGGATGCGGGCGAGCAGTACTTC	CASSPPGLADAGEQYF
TRBJ1-6	TRBV5-5	.	TRBD1	TGTGCCAGCAGCCGAGCTTGGACAGGGTCCAATAATTCACCCCTCCACTTT	CASSRAWTGSNNSPLHF
TRBJ2-2	TRBV6-2/TRBV6-3	.	TRBD2	TGTGCCAGCAGTTACGACCAGGCGGGGGGTAACACCGGGGAGCTGTTTTTT	CASSYDQAGGNTGELFF
TRBJ2-3	TRBV19	.	.	TGTGCCAGTACATCCACTGATACGCAGTATTTT	CASTSTDTQYF
TRBJ2-3	TRBV9	.	TRBD2	TGTGCCAGCAGCCCCCGGGGGGACACAGATACGCAGTATTTT	CASSPRGDTDTQYF
TRBJ1-4	TRBV2	.	TRBD1	TGTGCCAGCAGTGAAATATGGACAGGGGGTGAAAAACTGTTTTTT	CASSEIWTGGEKLFF
TRBJ2-3	TRBV10-3	.	TRBD1	TGTGCCATCAGTGAGTCACAGGGGCCTAGCACAGATACGCAGTATTTT	CAISESQGPSTDTQYF
TRBJ2-3	TRBV6-5	.	.	TGTGCCAGCAGTTACGGAACAGGAGCAGATACGCAGTATTTT	CASSYGTGADTQYF
TRBJ1-6	TRBV6-5	.	.	TGTGCCAGCGGCAGGGAGGGGGATAATTCACCCCTCCACTTT	CASGREGDNSPLHF
TRBJ2-2	TRBV3-1/TRBV3-2	.	.	TGTGCCAGCAGCCAATCGCGGGCGTTGAACACCGGGGAGCTGTTTTTT	CASSQSRALNTGELFF
TRBJ2-3	TRBV7-8	.	TRBD2	TGTGCCAGCAGCTTAGGTTTACAAGCGGGGGGGCTTATGGATACGCAGTATTTT	CASSLGLQAGGLMDTQYF
TRBJ2-3	TRBV10-3	.	.	TGTGCCATCAGGCAGGGCACAGATACGCAGTATTTT	CAIRQGTDTQYF
TRBJ1-2	TRBV6-1	.	.	TGTGCCAGCAGTGACCACAGGCGCTCTAACTATGGCTACACCTTC	CASSDHRRSNYGYTF
TRBJ2-1	TRBV6-5	.	TRBD2	TGTGCCAGCAGACTAGCGGGGGGATTTGGCGAGCAGTTCTTC	CASRLAGGFGEQFF
TRBJ2-1	TRBV5-1	.	TRBD2	TGCGCCAGCAGCTTTCGGCTAGCGGGGGGGCGTGGCTACAATGAGCAGTTCTTC	CASSFRLAGGRGYNEQFF
TRBJ2-7	TRBV30	.	.	TGTGCCTGGGCGGATTACGATGAACTAGCTACCTACGAGCAGTACTTC	CAWADYDELATYEQYF
TRBJ2-1	TRBV30	.	TRBD1	TGTGCCTGGAAGGACAGGAATGAGCAGTTCTTC	CAWKDRNEQFF
TRBJ1-1	TRBV4-1	.	TRBD1	TGCGCCAGCAGCCAGAGGACAGGACACACTGAAGCTTTCTTT	CASSQRTGHTEAFF
TRBJ1-1	TRBV5-1	.	.	TGCGCCAGCAGTTTGGACAGGAACACTGAAGCTTTCTTT	CASSLDRNTEAFF
TRBJ1-4	TRBV28	.	TRBD1	TGTGCCACCTCCTTAGGAGGGGGCTCGGCTAATGAAAAACTGTTTTTT	CATSLGGGSANEKLFF
TRBJ1-2	TRBV24-1	.	TRBD1	TGTGCCACCAGTGAACAGACAGGGGAAGGCTACACCTTC	CATSEQTGEGYTF
TRBJ1-4	TRBV19	.	.	TGTGCCAGTTACCCAGGTTTGGCGTTTAATGAAAAACTGTTTTTT	CASYPGLAFNEKLFF
TRBJ1-2	TRBV5-4	.	TRBD1	TGTGCCAGCAGCGGGGGACAGGGGATTCGTGGCTACACCTTC	CASSGGQGIRGYTF
TRBJ1-1	TRBV27	.	TRBD1	TGTGCCAGCAGTTTTAGACAGGGAGTCACTGAAGCTTTCTTT	CASSFRQGVTEAFF
TRBJ1-2	TRBV4-2	once	.	TGTGCCAGCAGCCAAGAGTACGGGCAGGGTTATGGCTACACCTTC	CASSQEYGQGYGYTF
TRBJ1-5	TRBV12-3/TRBV12-4	.	.	TGTGCCAGCAGTTTGCAGGCGGGCCAGCCCCAGCATTTT	CASSLQAGQPQHF
TRBJ1-4	TRBV19	.	TRBD1	TGTGCCAGTAGTTCTGCCGGGACAGAGAATGAAAAACTGTTTTTT	CASSSAGTENEKLFF
TRBJ2-5	TRBV20-1	.	TRBD2	TGCAGTGCTAGTTGGCTAGCGGGGGGCCTCCGCCAAGAGACCCAGTACTTC	CSASWLAGGLRQETQYF
TRBJ1-1	TRBV7-2	.	.	TGTGCCAGCTGGCGGGGGGGGAACACTGAAGCTTTCTTT	CASWRGGNTEAFF